The 25 T cell receptor beta chains below come from one sample, sequenced in a study of cytomegalovirus exposure and HLA in healthy donors (dated by TCRdb to about 2017). The library was prepared using the immunoSEQ multiplex PCR assay. The multiplex PCR relied on a mix of 60 forward primers for TCR Vbeta segments and 13 reverse primers for TCR Jbeta segments. This is the immuneACCESS table as TCRdb keeps it, with only in-frame sequences that have V and J called. A part of the clones is gone; compared with another copy, unresolved V genes explain less than half, and the rest is unexplained. This sample comprises over 65,000 clones, less than 80% of them detected only once. 6.5% to 7.5% of the sample is taken by the ten largest. Material for sequencing was PBMCs. The receptors derive from a woman aged 50 to 60 in good health and CMV-seropositive.

The rearrangement links TRBV5-1 to TRBJ2-3; 13 positions match TRBD2. CDR3 size: 17 residues. J lost 0 bases, V lost 3 bases, and 4 bases had no gene match. The V gene's germline CDR1 is SGHRS and CDR2 YFSETQ. This CDR3 reads CASSWTSGGPSTDTQYF. Here the CDR3 DNA reads TGCGCCAGCAGCTGGACTAGCGGGGGACCTAGCACAGATACGCAGTATTTT.

The CDR3, as DNA: TGTGCCAGCAGAGCGGGGATATTACAGCCCCAGCATTTT. It is translated as CASRAGILQPQHF. The chain is built from TRBV6-1 and TRBJ1-5, with D unclear. Trimming took 6 bases from V and 7 from J, leaving 13 bases between them. Germline CDR1 reads MNHNS; CDR2 reads SASEGT. CDR3 length: 13 amino acids.

This clone has more than one count but fewer than ten. J is TRBJ2-1 and V is TRBV4-1; D unresolved. CDR1 is MGHRA, CDR2 YSYEKL, per germline. The CDR3 sequence is 17 residues long. V lost 2 bases to trimming and J lost 2 bases, with 16 bases between them. CDR3 nucleotides: TGCGCCAGCAGCCAAAAATCGGCTAGTCTAACCTACAATGAGCAGTTCTTC. As protein: CASSQKSASLTYNEQFF.

V gene TRBV5-4 combines with J gene TRBJ1-1; possible D gene TRBD1, 5 bases. Germline lookup yields CDR1 SGHNT and CDR2 YYREEE (reference sequence). V lost 4 bases and J lost 4, with 17 bases in between. This CDR3 is 15 amino acids long. CDR3 in amino acids: CASSPSGGEGTEAFF. The CDR3 DNA follows: TGTGCCAGCAGCCCGAGCGGGGGGGAGGGCACTGAAGCTTTCTTT.

The chain uses TRBV10-2 and TRBJ2-4; weak D call: TRBD2 (5 bases). The CDR3 extends over 14 amino acids. Looked up from germline, CDR1 is WSHSY and CDR2 is SAAADI. V was cut by 6 bases and J by 0 bases, with 9 bases left in between. As DNA, the CDR3 is TGCGCCAGCAGGTCCGGGATAGCCAAAAACATTCAGTACTTC. Protein product: CASRSGIAKNIQYF.

This clone was seen more than once but under ten times. The rearrangement links TRBV11-2 to TRBJ2-1; 12 bases map to TRBD2. CDR1 is SGHAT, CDR2 FQNNGV, per germline. CDR3 length: 13 amino acids. V lost 8 bases, J lost 6 bases, and 2 bases stayed unmatched. This CDR3 reads CASSSGGVNEQFF. For the CDR3, the DNA is TGTGCCAGCTCTAGCGGGGGGGTCAATGAGCAGTTCTTC.

The chain uses TRBV7-9 and TRBJ1-2; the D gene is possibly TRBD1 (5 bases). This CDR3 is 16 amino acids long. Germline values: CDR1 SEHNR, CDR2 FQNEAQ (reference sequence). V was trimmed by 7 bases and J by 4 bases, leaving 22 bases between them. The CDR3: CASTAPREGRSYGYTF. The CDR3 region has the DNA TGTGCCAGCACCGCGCCCAGGGAAGGAAGATCCTATGGCTACACCTTC.

V gene TRBV7-9 combines with J gene TRBJ2-1, with D perhaps matching TRBD1 (6 bases). CDR1 is SEHNR and CDR2 is FQNEAQ in the germline V gene (reference sequence). With 2 bases removed from V and 2 bases from J, the gap between germline ends came to 10 bases. The CDR3 length is 15 residues. The CDR3 sequence: CASSLQTGPYNEQFF. CDR3 nucleotides: TGTGCCAGCAGCTTACAGACAGGACCCTACAATGAGCAGTTCTTC.

J is TRBJ1-1 and V is TRBV6-5, with 7 bases that match TRBD1. V lost 6 bases, J lost 3 bases, and 7 bases stayed unmatched. The germline gives CDR1 MNHEY, CDR2 SVGAGI. The CDR3 length is 14 residues. The CDR3 region has the DNA TGTGCCAGCAGATCTAATACAGGGGACACTGAAGCTTTCTTT. Protein sequence: CASRSNTGDTEAFF.

The rearrangement joins TRBV10-3 to TRBJ2-7, with 7 bases that match TRBD1. CDR1 and CDR2 from the germline V gene are ENHRY and SYGVKD. V shed 7 bases, J shed 3 bases, and the junction held 9 bases outside the gene matches. The CDR3 runs 14 residues. In DNA, the CDR3 is TGTGCCATCACTCCCCGGGACAGAGACTACGAGCAGTACTTC. Its protein is CAITPRDRDYEQYF.

Here the CDR3 DNA reads TGTGCCAGCAGTGACAGGGGCTATGGCTACACCTTC. Translation: CASSDRGYGYTF. This sequence joins TRBV25-1 and TRBJ1-2; weak D call: TRBD1 (6 bases). The CDR3 is 12 residues long. Germline V gene data show CDR1 as MGHDK and CDR2 as SYGVNS. The V gene lost 3 bases and the J gene lost 4 bases, with 6 bases spanning the gap.

The rearrangement joins TRBV27 to TRBJ2-5, with 7 bases lining up with TRBD1. This CDR3 has 13 residues. CDR1 and CDR2 (germline): MNHEY, SMNVEV (reference sequence). V was clipped by 5 bases and J by 8 bases; unmatched bases: 8. The CDR3 here is CASSQLWDSTQYF. For the CDR3, the DNA is TGTGCCAGCAGTCAACTATGGGACAGCACCCAGTACTTC.

This chain uses TRBV6-1 with TRBJ2-1; 7 positions match TRBD1. Per germline, CDR1 MNHNS and CDR2 SASEGT. This CDR3 is built from 15 residues. Trimming removed 5 bases from V and 2 bases from J; junction bases left unmatched: 6. CDR3 in DNA: TGTGCCAGCAGTCAACAGGGGACCCCCTACAATGAGCAGTTCTTC. This gives the protein CASSQQGTPYNEQFF.

The V and J genes are TRBV14 and TRBJ1-2; D possibly corresponds to TRBD1 (6 bases). The V end was cut by 4 bases, the J end by 2 bases, with 20 bases between. Germline assignment: CDR1 SGHDN and CDR2 FVKESK. The CDR3 has 17 amino acids. CDR3 sequence (DNA): TGTGCCAGCAGCCGGTTCGTTTTAGGACAGCGGAACTATGGCTACACCTTC. Translation gives CASSRFVLGQRNYGYTF.

This clone came up once. The chain carries TRBV4-1 and TRBJ2-4, with D perhaps TRBD2 (6 bases). Germline lookup yields CDR1 MGHRA and CDR2 YSYEKL. Trimming cost V 0 bases and J 0 bases, with 15 bases left between them. The CDR3 extends over 18 amino acids. As DNA, the CDR3 is TGCGCCAGCAGCCAAGATTCAGTAGGGGACTTAGCCAAAAACATTCAGTACTTC. Its protein product is CASSQDSVGDLAKNIQYF.

The V call is TRBV9, the J call TRBJ1-2; 7 bases are a match to TRBD1. Trimming cost V 1 base and J 8 bases; bases outside gene matches: 11. There are 15 residues in the CDR3. The germline CDR1 and CDR2 sequences are SGDLS and YYNGEE. In DNA, the CDR3 is TGTGCCAGCAGCGTATCTCACAAGGGGGCGCAAGGCTACACCTTC. This encodes CASSVSHKGAQGYTF.

The sample holds one count of this clone. Other DNA sequences in this sample translate to the same CDR3. The gene calls are TRBV2 and TRBJ1-2; 9 nucleotides match TRBD1. This CDR3 comprises 14 residues. J gave up 7 bases and V 9 bases, and 12 bases lay outside the gene matches. Germline-derived CDR1 and CDR2 are SNHLY and FYNNEI. CDR3 amino acids: CASSPGQGIVGYTF. The CDR3 DNA reads as TGTGCCAGTAGCCCGGGACAGGGTATCGTTGGCTACACCTTC.

The chain carries TRBV13 and TRBJ2-7, with D maybe TRBD2 (5 bases). V lost 1 base, J lost 3 bases, and 10 bases lay in between. The CDR3 has 14 amino acids. Germline lookup yields CDR1 PRHDT and CDR2 FYEKMQ (reference sequence). The CDR3 DNA sequence: TGTGCCAGCAGCTTAGCCCCCGGGGACTACGAGCAGTACTTC. Translation gives CASSLAPGDYEQYF. Filled out from reference TRBV13 and TRBJ2-7, the complete variable domain reads AAGVIQSPRHLIKEKRETATLKCYPIPRHDTVYWYQQGPGQDPQFLISFYEKMQSDKGSIPDRFSAQQFSDYHSELNMSSLELGDSALYFCASSLAPGDYEQYFGPGTRLTVT.

The genes are TRBV4-2 and TRBJ1-2; D gene uncertain. Per the germline V gene, CDR1 is LGHNA and CDR2 is YNFKEQ. The V and J ends lost 7 bases and 8 bases respectively, with 20 bases between them. CDR3 length: 14 amino acids. This chain's CDR3 is CASTHLGRGNGYTF. For the CDR3, the DNA is TGTGCCAGCACTCATTTAGGGCGAGGGAACGGCTACACCTTC.

The chain has TRBV29-1 and TRBJ1-5, with TRBD1 identical over 8 bases. Per the germline V gene, CDR1 is SQVTM and CDR2 is ANQGSEA. V lost 4 bases and J lost 0; bases outside the gene matches: 8. The CDR3 is 16 amino acids. Here the CDR3 DNA reads TGCAGCGTTGGGGGAAGTGGGACAGGTAGCAATCAGCCCCAGCATTTT. Amino acids: CSVGGSGTGSNQPQHF. Complete variable domain (other parts from reference TRBV29-1 and TRBJ1-5): SAVISQKPSRDICQRGTSLTIQCQVDSQVTMMFWYRQQPGQSLTLIATANQGSEATYESGFVIDKFPISRPNLTFSTLTVSNMSPEDSSIYLCSVGGSGTGSNQPQHFGDGTRLSIL.

This chain links TRBV7-9 with TRBJ1-3; D possibly corresponds to TRBD1 (6 bases). The CDR3 contains 15 residues. The germline gives CDR1 SEHNR, CDR2 FQNEAQ (reference sequence). V dropped 0 bases and J dropped 0 bases, with 6 bases sitting between them. CDR3 coding DNA: TGTGCCAGCAGCTTAGCGGGGGCCTCTGGAAACACCATATATTTT. Amino acid sequence: CASSLAGASGNTIYF.

The chain employs TRBV6-5 and TRBJ1-4; D might be TRBD1 (6 bases). This CDR3 region has 16 residues. Per germline, CDR1 MNHEY and CDR2 SVGAGI. The V end was cut by 3 bases, the J end by 2 bases, with 13 bases between. The CDR3 here is CASSYGSGGTNEKLFF. Written as DNA, the CDR3 is TGTGCCAGCAGTTATGGTAGCGGGGGCACTAATGAAAAACTGTTTTTT.

This chain links TRBV9 with TRBJ1-1; D remains ambiguous. V shed 3 bases and J shed 3 bases, with 9 bases lying between them. The CDR3 has 13 amino acids. CDR1 and CDR2 (germline): SGDLS, YYNGEE. The CDR3 sequence: CASSAAGYTEAFF. The CDR3 DNA reads TGTGCCAGCAGCGCGGCGGGGTACACTGAAGCTTTCTTT. Filled out from reference TRBV9 and TRBJ1-1, the complete variable domain reads DSGVTQTPKHLITATGQRVTLRCSPRSGDLSVYWYQQSLDQGLQFLIQYYNGEERAKGNILERFSAQQFPDLHSELNLSSLELGDSALYFCASSAAGYTEAFFGQGTRLTVV.

J is TRBJ1-5 and V is TRBV27; 7 nucleotides agree with TRBD1. CDR1 MNHEY and CDR2 SMNVEV come from the germline V gene (reference sequence). CDR3 size: 14 residues. V trimming: 5 bases; J trimming: 4 bases; junction bases outside the gene matches: 5. The CDR3 loop reads CASSLQGNNQPQHF. The CDR3 nucleotides read TGTGCCAGCAGTCTACAGGGGAATAATCAGCCCCAGCATTTT.

This clone was found a few times. The genes are TRBV2 and TRBJ2-2; TRBD1 matches at 9 bases. V lost 6 bases and J lost 4; bases outside the gene matches: 6. This CDR3 contains 15 residues. From germline, CDR1 is SNHLY and CDR2 FYNNEI. Here the CDR3 reads CASRGTGYGTGELFF. The CDR3 nucleotides read TGTGCCAGCAGGGGGACAGGGTACGGCACCGGGGAGCTGTTTTTT. Complete variable domain (other parts from reference TRBV2 and TRBJ2-2): EPEVTQTPSHQVTQMGQEVILRCVPISNHLYFYWYRQILGQKVEFLVSFYNNEISEKSEIFDDQFSVERPDGSNFTLKIRSTKLEDSAMYFCASRGTGYGTGELFFGEGSRLTVL.